The clone carrying this T cell receptor beta chain has more than one count but fewer than ten. Coverage ceases 3 residues before the CDR3 finishes, and the germline J gene fills in the end. Germline V gene sequence: CDR1 SNHLY, CDR2 FYNNEI. V gave up 8 bases and J gave up 4 bases, with 9 bases separating them. CDR3 size: 12 residues. The source of the sample is a study of T cell clonality in common variable immunodeficiency. Some clones are missing from TCRdb's copy, which holds only in-frame ones; the method was immunoSEQ multiplex PCR. Recorded here are 30,000 to 40,000 clones, none singletons. The rearrangement links TRBV2 to TRBJ1-5, with D perhaps TRBD1 (5 bases). This sequence was found in a person aged 18 to 69 in good health. Source material: peripheral blood mononuclear cells. The part of the CDR3 DNA that was read is TGTGCCAGCGGGACTGAAAATCAGCCC. This codes for CASGTENQP. Given in full, the CDR3 is CASGTENQPQHF.